Below, 9 T cell receptor beta chains from the same sample are listed, as sequenced in a study of OX40 agonist ivuxolimab in advanced cancers. The protocol was immunoSEQ multiplex PCR, while the TCRdb copy is restricted to in-frame clones and leaves out a portion. The repertoire holds roughly 37,000 clones, with about 70% as singletons. Sequences were derived from CD4+ or CD8+ T cells sorted from blood, sampled in a trial of the OX40 agonist ivuxolimab. The receptors come from an adult with an advanced solid tumor such as melanoma, head and neck, liver or kidney cancer.

Ten or more counts support this clone. The chain has TRBV30 and TRBJ1-1; no definite D call. Germline CDR1 GTSNPN, CDR2 SVGIG (reference sequence). Between the trimmed V and J ends, which lost 0 bases and 2 bases, there was a span of 1 base. CDR3 length: 11 residues. Here the CDR3 reads CAWSVNTEAFF. Written as DNA, the CDR3 is TGTGCCTGGAGTGTCAACACTGAAGCTTTCTTT. Full variable domain (outside the CDR3, taken from reference TRBV30 and TRBJ1-1): SQTIHQWPATLVQPVGSPLSLECTVEGTSNPNLYWYRQAAGRGLQLLFYSVGIGQISSEVPQNLSASRPQDRQFILSSKKLLLSDSGFYLCAWSVNTEAFFGQGTRLTVV.

The chain couples TRBV11-2 to TRBJ2-6; 12 positions agree with TRBD2. The CDR3 extends over 17 amino acids. The V gene's germline CDR1 is SGHAT and CDR2 FQNNGV. With 4 bases clipped from V and 1 base from J, the junction kept 2 bases outside the gene matches. The CDR3: CASSYGLAGSGANVLTF. The CDR3 DNA sequence: TGTGCCAGCAGCTACGGACTAGCGGGGTCTGGGGCCAACGTCCTGACTTTC.

The rearrangement joins TRBV23-1 to TRBJ1-5; D uncertain. TRBV23-1 is known as an ORF, though its function is uncertain. The length of the CDR3 is 14 residues. Trimming took off 1 base at V and 3 bases at J, with 7 bases between the two ends. The CDR3 spells CASSQLGPNQPQHF. DNA of the CDR3: TGCGCCAGCAGTCAATTGGGCCCCAATCAGCCCCAGCATTTT.

In nucleotides, the CDR3 is TGCGCCAGCAGTGAGTGGCGGGACTATGGCTACACCTTC. It encodes CASSEWRDYGYTF. The rearrangement joins TRBV10-2 to TRBJ1-2; D unresolved. Trimming left V 1 base short and J 3 bases short, with 6 bases between. The CDR3 length is 13 residues. CDR1 is WSHSY, CDR2 SAAADI, per germline.

The rearrangement joins TRBV6-5 to TRBJ2-2; D uncertain. Trimming pared 2 bases from V and 4 bases from J, leaving 14 bases between. Germline V lookup: CDR1 MNHEY, CDR2 SVGAGI. The CDR3 has 16 residues. CDR3 sequence reads: CASSYPWGRSTGELFF. The DNA of the CDR3 is TGTGCCAGCAGTTACCCGTGGGGAAGGTCCACCGGGGAGCTGTTTTTT.

The V gene is TRBV5-1, the J gene TRBJ1-2; the D is unclear. The CDR3 spans 14 residues. V was clipped by 1 base and J by 1 base, with 8 bases between them. Germline lookup yields CDR1 SGHRS and CDR2 YFSETQ. The CDR3 sequence is CASSLTRGNYGYTF. In DNA form, the CDR3 reads TGCGCCAGCAGCTTGACCAGAGGTAACTATGGCTACACCTTC.

J is TRBJ1-5 and V is TRBV6-1; a possible D gene is TRBD1 (6 bases). This CDR3 is 15 amino acids long. Germline V gene lookup returns CDR1 MNHNS and CDR2 SASEGT. The germline V and J ends were trimmed by 4 bases and 2 bases, with 12 bases remaining between them. The CDR3 reads CASSVQGKGNQPQHF. CDR3 DNA sequence: TGTGCCAGCAGTGTACAGGGTAAAGGCAATCAGCCCCAGCATTTT.

This chain links TRBV5-6 with TRBJ2-7; 8 bases align to TRBD1. This CDR3 has 15 amino acids. Trimming removed 1 base from V and 3 bases from J; junction bases left unmatched: 6. CDR1 and CDR2 (germline): SGHDT, YYEEEE. DNA for the CDR3: TGTGCCAGCAGCTTGCGGGCAGGGGGCTACTACGAGCAGTACTTC. Translating it yields CASSLRAGGYYEQYF.

The rearrangement uses TRBV7-9 and TRBJ1-4, with 9 bases aligning to TRBD1. After removal of 5 bases from V and 7 bases from J, the junction contained 8 bases not matched to a gene. This CDR3 contains 15 residues. The V gene's germline CDR1 is SEHNR and CDR2 FQNEAQ (reference sequence). The CDR3 loop is CASSPTGTGTEKLFF. CDR3 sequence (DNA): TGTGCCAGCAGCCCGACCGGGACAGGGACTGAAAAACTGTTTTTT.